This TCR beta chain is drawn from a study of T-cell reconstitution after alpha-beta-depleted transplantation in children. General study results and limits: T-cell counts and diversity at one year following transplant were attributed mainly to newly produced T cells.

Unique molecular identifiers were incorporated into the prepared TCRbeta library. MiXCR, run by TCRdb on the PCR reads, gives a single entry per CDR3 protein. The table has 600,000 to 700,000 distinct CDR3 sequences, around 13% seen once. This clonotype appeared a few times. The antigen remains unidentified. Trimming left V 7 bases short and J 0 bases short, with 13 bases between. This CDR3 has 14 amino acids. The chain is built from TRBV12-3 or TRBV12-4 and TRBJ2-7, with D possibly TRBD2 on 7 matching bases. This clonotype was obtained from a girl aged 2 to 9 with congenital amegakaryocytic thrombocytopenia, due to receive a stem cell transplant. The starting material was PBMCs, obtained before TCRalphabeta/CD19-depleted stem cell transplant. CDR3 protein: CASTLGGHSYEQYF. The CDR3 bases are TGTGCCAGCACCTTGGGGGGGCACTCCTACGAGCAGTACTTC.